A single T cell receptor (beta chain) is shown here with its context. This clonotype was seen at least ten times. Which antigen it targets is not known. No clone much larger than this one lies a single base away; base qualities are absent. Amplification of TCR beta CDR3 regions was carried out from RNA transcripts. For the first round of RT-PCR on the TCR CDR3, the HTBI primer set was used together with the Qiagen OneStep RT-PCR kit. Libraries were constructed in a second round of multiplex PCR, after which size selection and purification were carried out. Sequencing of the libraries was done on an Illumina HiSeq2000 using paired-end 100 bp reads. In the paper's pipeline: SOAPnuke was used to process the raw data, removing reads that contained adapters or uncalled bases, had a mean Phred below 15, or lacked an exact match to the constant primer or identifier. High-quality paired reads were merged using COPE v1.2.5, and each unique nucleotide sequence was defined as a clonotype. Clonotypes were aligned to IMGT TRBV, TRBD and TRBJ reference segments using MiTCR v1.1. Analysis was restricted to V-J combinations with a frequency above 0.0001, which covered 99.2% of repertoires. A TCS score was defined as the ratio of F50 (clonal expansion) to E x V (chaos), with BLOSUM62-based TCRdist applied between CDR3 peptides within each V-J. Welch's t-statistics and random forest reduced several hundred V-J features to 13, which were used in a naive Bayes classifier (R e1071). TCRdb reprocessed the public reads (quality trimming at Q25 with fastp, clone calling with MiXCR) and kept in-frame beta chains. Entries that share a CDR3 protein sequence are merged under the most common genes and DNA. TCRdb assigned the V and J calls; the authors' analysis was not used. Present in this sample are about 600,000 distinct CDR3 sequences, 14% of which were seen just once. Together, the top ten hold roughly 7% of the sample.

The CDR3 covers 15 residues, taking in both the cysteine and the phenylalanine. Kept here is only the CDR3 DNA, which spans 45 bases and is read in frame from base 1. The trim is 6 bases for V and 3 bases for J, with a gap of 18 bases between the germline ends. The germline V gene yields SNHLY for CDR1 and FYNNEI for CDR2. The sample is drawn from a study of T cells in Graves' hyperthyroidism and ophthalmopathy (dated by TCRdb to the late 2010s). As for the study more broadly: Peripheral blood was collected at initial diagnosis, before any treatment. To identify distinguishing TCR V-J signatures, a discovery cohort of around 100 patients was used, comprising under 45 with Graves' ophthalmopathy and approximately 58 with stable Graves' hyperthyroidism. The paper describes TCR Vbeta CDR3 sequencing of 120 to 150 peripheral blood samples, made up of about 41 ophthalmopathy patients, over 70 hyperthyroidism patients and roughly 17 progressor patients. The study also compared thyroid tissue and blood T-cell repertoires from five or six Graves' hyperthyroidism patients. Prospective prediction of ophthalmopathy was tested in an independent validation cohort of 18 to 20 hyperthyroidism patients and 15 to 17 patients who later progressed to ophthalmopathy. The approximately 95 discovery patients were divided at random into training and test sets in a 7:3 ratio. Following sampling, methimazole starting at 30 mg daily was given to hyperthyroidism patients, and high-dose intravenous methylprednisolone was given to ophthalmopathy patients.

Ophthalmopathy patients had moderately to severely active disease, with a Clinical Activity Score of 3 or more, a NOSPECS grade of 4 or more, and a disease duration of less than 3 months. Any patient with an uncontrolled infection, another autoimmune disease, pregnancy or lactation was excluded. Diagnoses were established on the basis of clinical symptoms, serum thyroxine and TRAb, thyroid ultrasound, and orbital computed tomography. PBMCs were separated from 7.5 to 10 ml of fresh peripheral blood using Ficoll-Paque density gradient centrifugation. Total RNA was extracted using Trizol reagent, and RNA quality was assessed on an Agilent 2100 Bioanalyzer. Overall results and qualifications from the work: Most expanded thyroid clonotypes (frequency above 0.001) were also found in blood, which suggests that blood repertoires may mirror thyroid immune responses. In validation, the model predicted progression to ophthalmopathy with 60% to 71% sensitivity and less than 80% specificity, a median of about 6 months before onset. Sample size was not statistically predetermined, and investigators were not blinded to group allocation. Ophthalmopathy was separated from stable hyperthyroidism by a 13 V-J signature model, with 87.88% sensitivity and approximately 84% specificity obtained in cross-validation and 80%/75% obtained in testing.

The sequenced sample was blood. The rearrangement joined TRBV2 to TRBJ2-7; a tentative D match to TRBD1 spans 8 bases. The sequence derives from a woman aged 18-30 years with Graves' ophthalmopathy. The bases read TGTGCCAGCAGGGGGACAGGCGGGGGTTTCTACGAGCAGTACTTC. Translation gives CASRGTGGGFYEQYF.